The 6 T cell receptor beta chains listed next were all sequenced from one sample in a study of blood T cell repertoires in COVID-19. Some clones are missing from TCRdb's copy, which holds only in-frame ones; the method was immunoSEQ multiplex PCR. The sample has under 150,000 clones, about 91% seen once. Sequenced input: peripheral blood. Receptor source: a human donor in a cohort sampled during active COVID-19.

The chain uses TRBV2 and TRBJ1-3; a possible D gene is TRBD1 (6 bases). CDR1 and CDR2 (germline): SNHLY, FYNNEI. The CDR3 is 17 residues long. V was clipped by 3 bases and J by 4 bases, with 19 bases between them. Written as DNA, the CDR3 is TGTGCCAGCAGTGATCTGCCCGGGACATCCGAAGGAAACACCATATATTTT. Translation gives CASSDLPGTSEGNTIYF.

The chain is built from TRBV12-3 or TRBV12-4 and TRBJ1-6, with D unresolved. Trimming cost V 1 base and J 10 bases, with 8 bases left between them. The CDR3 sequence is 13 residues long. The CDR3 here is CASSLGRNSPLHF. Written as DNA, the CDR3 is TGTGCCAGCAGTTTAGGCAGAAACTCACCCCTCCACTTT.

The chain combines TRBV4-2 with TRBJ1-2, with TRBD1 matching 7 bases. The CDR3 extends over 15 amino acids. CDR1 and CDR2 (germline): LGHNA, YNFKEQ. With V trimmed by 1 base and J by 2 bases, 4 bases remained unmatched. This CDR3 is CASSQVSGGNYGYTF. The CDR3 nucleotides read TGTGCCAGCAGCCAAGTCTCAGGGGGAAACTATGGCTACACCTTC.

This clone was seen only a few times. The rearrangement joins TRBV30 to TRBJ2-7, with a weak D call TRBD1 (6 bases). The CDR3 consists of 13 residues. Germline-derived CDR1 and CDR2 are GTSNPN and SVGIG (reference sequence). Trimming pared 7 bases from V and 0 bases from J, leaving 13 bases between. CDR3 sequence reads: CASSTGNSYEQYF. In DNA, the CDR3 is TGTGCCTCCTCGACAGGCAACTCCTACGAGCAGTACTTC.

This sequence joins TRBV3-1 (or the pseudogene TRBV3-2) and TRBJ1-1; D is possibly TRBD1 (6 bases). Between the trimmed V and J ends, which lost 5 bases and 5 bases, there was a span of 12 bases. CDR1 LGHDT and CDR2 YNNKEL come from the germline V gene (reference sequence). The CDR3 spans 13 residues. The CDR3 sequence: CASSDRRGTEAFF. In DNA form, the CDR3 reads TGTGCCAGCAGCGACCGCAGGGGAACTGAAGCTTTCTTT.

The chain links TRBV3-1 (or the pseudogene TRBV3-2) to TRBJ1-6; D is ambiguous. This CDR3 has 20 amino acids. Trimming cost V 3 bases and J 0 bases, with 21 bases left between them. Germline CDR1 reads LGHDT; CDR2 reads YNNKEL (reference sequence). The CDR3 protein is CASSHRLGTSQSSYNSPLHF. The CDR3 DNA follows: TGTGCCAGCAGCCATCGACTTGGCACTTCCCAGAGCTCCTATAATTCACCCCTCCACTTT.